The present TCR beta chain was sequenced within a study of long-term antiretroviral therapy in people with HIV. At the level of the study: The 2015 immediate-ART recommendation came about a decade after the earliest samples. Study results and caveats: CDR3 length ranges were narrower in HIV repertoires than in controls. Collection of the blood, which took place between about 2003 and 2018, possibly occurred under older ART regimens.

Researchers report immunoSEQ v3.0 was run at survey level. Profiling relied on immunoSEQ multiplex PCR, and the TCRdb table lists in-frame clones only, not all of them. The table has around 17,000 clones, around 90% seen once. CDR1 and CDR2 from the germline V gene are SGHAT and FQNNGV. The V gene end was trimmed by 2 bases and the J gene end by 7 bases; junction bases not matched to a gene: 5. This CDR3 is 15 amino acids long. Treatment for every participant with HIV took place in the United States. A word on this clone: No antigen is known for it.

The J gene is TRBJ2-4, the V gene TRBV11-2; TRBD2 agrees at 10 bases. Sample: unsorted PBMCs, taken 6.9 years after starting antiretroviral therapy. This clonotype was sampled from a man between 45 and 60 years old with HIV. The CDR3 DNA sequence: TGTGCCAGCAGCTTACAAGCGGGAGGGCCGAACATTCAGTACTTC. It translates to CASSLQAGGPNIQYF.